This TCR beta chain was obtained from a study of cytomegalovirus exposure and HLA in healthy donors. The protocol was immunoSEQ multiplex PCR, while the TCRdb copy is restricted to in-frame clones and leaves out a portion. The sample yields about 67,000 clones, 94% seen once. This CDR3 is built from 13 residues. The germline V gene encodes CDR1 ENHRY and CDR2 SYGVKD. Trimming took 3 bases from V and 3 from J, leaving 8 bases between them. Turning to this clone: At the DNA level, this CDR3 is encoded by other sequences in the same sample as well.

The receptor was derived from a woman aged 18-29 years in good health and CMV-seronegative. The sequencing sample was made of PBMCs. V gene TRBV10-3 combines with J gene TRBJ1-2; D is unclear. The CDR3 region is CAISETVDYGYTF. As DNA, the CDR3 is TGTGCCATCAGTGAAACAGTGGACTATGGCTACACCTTC.